The rows below give T cell receptor beta chains drawn from one sample of a study of T cell responses to AZD1222 COVID-19 vaccine. Repertoires were generated with immunoSEQ multiplex PCR, while TCRdb's copy carries only in-frame clones and drops some. This sample has about 120,000 clones, with 75% to 95% found just once. Here the sequenced sample was peripheral blood, taken on day 0 of AZD1222 vaccination. All receptors derive from an adult in good health. The CDR3 runs from the conserved cysteine through the conserved F or W. The D gene is left open where the match is weak. The size entry is marked missing in some rows and otherwise reads once, few, many or a size class.

length	D	V	J	size	DNA	CDR3
13	NA	TRBV5-1	TRBJ2-5	NA	TGCGCCAGCAGCCCCGGCCTACAAGAGACCCAGTACTTC	CASSPGLQETQYF
15	TRBD2	TRBV7-2	TRBJ2-1	NA	TGTGCCAGCAGCCCAGCGTCCTCCCTAGCGGGGGGGGTGTTCTTC	CASSPASSLAGGVFF
17	NA	TRBV21-1	TRBJ2-3	NA	TGTGCCAGCAGCACTCGACTGTGGGGGGCCTTTAGAGATACGCAGTATTTT	CASSTRLWGAFRDTQYF
16	NA	TRBV6-5	TRBJ1-6	NA	TGTGCCAGCAGTTACTCGAGTCCGGGGGGGGGATCACCCCTCCACTTT	CASSYSSPGGGSPLHF
14	TRBD2	TRBV6-5	TRBJ2-5	NA	TGTGCCAGCGGGGCTGGGCGGGGGCAAGAGACCCAGTACTTC	CASGAGRGQETQYF
17	TRBD2	TRBV5-4	TRBJ2-3	NA	TGTGCCAGCAGCTTGGGGGGAGGGGGACTAGCATCTGATACGCAGTATTTT	CASSLGGGGLASDTQYF
14	NA	TRBV28	TRBJ2-7	NA	TGTGCCAGCAGTCAACATGGGCCCTACTACGAGCAGTACTTC	CASSQHGPYYEQYF
13	NA	TRBV5-6	TRBJ1-2	NA	TGTGCCAGCAGTTCTACACTACTTTATGGCTACACCTTC	CASSSTLLYGYTF
8	NA	TRBV29-1	TRBJ1-2	NA	TGCAGCGACCCGGACTACACCTTC	CSDPDYTF
12	NA	TRBV7-9	TRBJ1-5	few	TGTGCCAGCAGCTTAGGAAATCAGCCCCAGCATTTT	CASSLGNQPQHF